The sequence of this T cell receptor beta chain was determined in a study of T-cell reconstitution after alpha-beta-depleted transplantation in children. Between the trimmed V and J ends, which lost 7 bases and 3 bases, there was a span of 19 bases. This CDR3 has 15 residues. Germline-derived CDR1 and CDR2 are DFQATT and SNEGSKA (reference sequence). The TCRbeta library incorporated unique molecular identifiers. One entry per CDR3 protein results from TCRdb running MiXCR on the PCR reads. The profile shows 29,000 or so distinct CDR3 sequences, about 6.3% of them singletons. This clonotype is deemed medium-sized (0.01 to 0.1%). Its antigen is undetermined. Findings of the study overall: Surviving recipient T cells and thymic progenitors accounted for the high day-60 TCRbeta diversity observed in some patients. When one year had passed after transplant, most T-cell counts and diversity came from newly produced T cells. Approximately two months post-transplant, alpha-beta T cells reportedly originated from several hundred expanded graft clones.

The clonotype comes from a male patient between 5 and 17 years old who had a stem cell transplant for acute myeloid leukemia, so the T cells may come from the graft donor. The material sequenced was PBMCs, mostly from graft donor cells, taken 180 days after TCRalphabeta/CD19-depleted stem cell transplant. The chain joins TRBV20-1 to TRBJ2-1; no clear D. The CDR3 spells CSVDNGLDVYNEQFF. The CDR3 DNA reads TGCAGTGTCGACAACGGCCTAGACGTCTACAATGAGCAGTTCTTC.